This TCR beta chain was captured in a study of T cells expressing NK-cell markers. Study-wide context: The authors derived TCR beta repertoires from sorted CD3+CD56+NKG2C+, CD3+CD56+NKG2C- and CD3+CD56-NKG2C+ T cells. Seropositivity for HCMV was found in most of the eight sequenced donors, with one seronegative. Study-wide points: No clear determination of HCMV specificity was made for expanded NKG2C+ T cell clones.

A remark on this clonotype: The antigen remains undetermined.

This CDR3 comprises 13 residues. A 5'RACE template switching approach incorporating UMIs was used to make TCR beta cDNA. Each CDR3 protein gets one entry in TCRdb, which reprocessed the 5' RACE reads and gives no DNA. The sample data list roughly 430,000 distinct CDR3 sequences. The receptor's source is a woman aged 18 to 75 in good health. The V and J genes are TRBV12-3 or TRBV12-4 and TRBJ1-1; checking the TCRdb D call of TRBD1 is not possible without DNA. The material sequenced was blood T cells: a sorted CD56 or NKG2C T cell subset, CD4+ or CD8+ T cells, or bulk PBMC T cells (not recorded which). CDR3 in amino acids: CASTRTANTEAFF.